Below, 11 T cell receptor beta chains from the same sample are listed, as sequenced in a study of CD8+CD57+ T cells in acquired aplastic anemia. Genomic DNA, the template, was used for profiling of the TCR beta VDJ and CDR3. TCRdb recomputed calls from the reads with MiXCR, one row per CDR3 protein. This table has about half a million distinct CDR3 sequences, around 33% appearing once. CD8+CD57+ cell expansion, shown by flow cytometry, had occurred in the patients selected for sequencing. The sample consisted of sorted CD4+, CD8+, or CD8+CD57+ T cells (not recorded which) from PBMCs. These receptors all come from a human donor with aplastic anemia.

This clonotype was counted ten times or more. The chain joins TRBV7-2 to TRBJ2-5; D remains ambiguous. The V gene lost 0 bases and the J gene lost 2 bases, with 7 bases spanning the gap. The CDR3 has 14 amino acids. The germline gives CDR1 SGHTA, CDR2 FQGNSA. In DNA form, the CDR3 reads TGTGCCAGCAGCTTAGCGGTAGGGCAAGAGACCCAGTACTTC. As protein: CASSLAVGQETQYF.

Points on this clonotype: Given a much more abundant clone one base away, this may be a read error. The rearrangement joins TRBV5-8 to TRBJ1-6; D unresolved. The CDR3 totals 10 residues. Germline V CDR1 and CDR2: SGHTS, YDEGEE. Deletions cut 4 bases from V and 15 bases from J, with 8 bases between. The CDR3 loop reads CASSQRVLHF. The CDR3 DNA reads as TGTGCCAGCAGCCAGAGGGTCCTCCACTTT.

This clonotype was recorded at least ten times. The CDR3 nucleotides read TGCAGTGCTAGTTCCGGGGGGGCTGAAGCTTTCTTT. Translation: CSASSGGAEAFF. The chain links TRBV20-1 to TRBJ1-1, with D perhaps matching TRBD1 (5 bases). Trimming took off 3 bases at V and 6 bases at J, with 11 bases between the two ends. This CDR3 comprises 12 residues. Germline V gene lookup returns CDR1 DFQATT and CDR2 SNEGSKA (reference sequence).

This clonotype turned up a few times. For the CDR3, the DNA is TGTGCCAGCAGCTTGGCCGGAGCGGGAGGTTACGAGCAGTACTTC. It translates to CASSLAGAGGYEQYF. The chain joins TRBV5-5 to TRBJ2-7; TRBD2 matches 9 bases. This CDR3 comprises 15 residues. V lost 0 bases to trimming and J lost 4 bases; unmatched junction nucleotides: 5. Germline V CDR1 and CDR2: SGHKS, YYEKEE (reference sequence).

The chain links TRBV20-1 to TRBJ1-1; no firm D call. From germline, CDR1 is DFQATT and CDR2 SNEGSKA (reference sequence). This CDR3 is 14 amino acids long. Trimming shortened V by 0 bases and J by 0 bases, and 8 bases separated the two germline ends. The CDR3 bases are TGCAGTGCTAGAGATAACAGCATGAACACTGAAGCTTTCTTT. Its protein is CSARDNSMNTEAFF.

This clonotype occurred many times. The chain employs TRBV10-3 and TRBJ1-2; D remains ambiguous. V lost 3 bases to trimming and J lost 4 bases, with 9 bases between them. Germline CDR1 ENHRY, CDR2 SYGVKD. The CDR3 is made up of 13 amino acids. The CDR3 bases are TGTGCCATCAGTGAATGGGCAGCCTATGGCTACACCTTC. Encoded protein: CAISEWAAYGYTF.

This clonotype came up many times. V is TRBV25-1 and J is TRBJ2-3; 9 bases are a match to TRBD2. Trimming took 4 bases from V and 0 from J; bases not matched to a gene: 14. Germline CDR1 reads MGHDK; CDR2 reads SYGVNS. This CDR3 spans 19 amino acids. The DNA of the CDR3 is TGTGCCAGCAGTGGCCCAGGGCGGGAGGGAATTCCTAGCACAGATACGCAGTATTTT. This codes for CASSGPGREGIPSTDTQYF. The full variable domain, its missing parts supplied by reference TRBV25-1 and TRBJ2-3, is EADIYQTPRYLVIGTGKKITLECSQTMGHDKMYWYQQDPGMELHLIHYSYGVNSTEKGDLSSESTVSRIRTEHFPLTLESARPSHTSQYLCASSGPGREGIPSTDTQYFGPGTRLTVL.

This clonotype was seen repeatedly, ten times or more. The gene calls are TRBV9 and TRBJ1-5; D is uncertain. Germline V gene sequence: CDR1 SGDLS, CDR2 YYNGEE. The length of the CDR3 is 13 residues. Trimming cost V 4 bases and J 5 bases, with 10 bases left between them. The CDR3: CASSPGGYQPQHF. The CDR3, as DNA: TGTGCCAGCAGCCCCGGTGGCTATCAGCCCCAGCATTTT.

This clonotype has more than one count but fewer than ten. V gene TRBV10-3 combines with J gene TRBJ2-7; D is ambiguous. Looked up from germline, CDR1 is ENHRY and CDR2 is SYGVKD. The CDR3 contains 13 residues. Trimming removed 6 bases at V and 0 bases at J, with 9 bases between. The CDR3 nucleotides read TGTGCCATCAGCCCGACAAGCTCCTACGAGCAGTACTTC. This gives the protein CAISPTSSYEQYF.

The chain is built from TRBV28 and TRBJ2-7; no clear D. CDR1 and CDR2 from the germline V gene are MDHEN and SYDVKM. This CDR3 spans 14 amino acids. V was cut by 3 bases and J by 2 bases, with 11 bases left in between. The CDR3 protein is CASSFVELAYEQYF. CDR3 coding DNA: TGTGCCAGCAGTTTCGTGGAGCTAGCCTACGAGCAGTACTTC.

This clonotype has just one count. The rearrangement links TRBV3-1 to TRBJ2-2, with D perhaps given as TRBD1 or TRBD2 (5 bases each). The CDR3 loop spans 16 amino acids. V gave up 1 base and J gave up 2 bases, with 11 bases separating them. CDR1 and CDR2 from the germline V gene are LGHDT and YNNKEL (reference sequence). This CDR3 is CASSQAGTQNTGELFF. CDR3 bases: TGTGCCAGCAGCCAAGCCGGGACGCAAAACACCGGGGAGCTGTTTTTT.